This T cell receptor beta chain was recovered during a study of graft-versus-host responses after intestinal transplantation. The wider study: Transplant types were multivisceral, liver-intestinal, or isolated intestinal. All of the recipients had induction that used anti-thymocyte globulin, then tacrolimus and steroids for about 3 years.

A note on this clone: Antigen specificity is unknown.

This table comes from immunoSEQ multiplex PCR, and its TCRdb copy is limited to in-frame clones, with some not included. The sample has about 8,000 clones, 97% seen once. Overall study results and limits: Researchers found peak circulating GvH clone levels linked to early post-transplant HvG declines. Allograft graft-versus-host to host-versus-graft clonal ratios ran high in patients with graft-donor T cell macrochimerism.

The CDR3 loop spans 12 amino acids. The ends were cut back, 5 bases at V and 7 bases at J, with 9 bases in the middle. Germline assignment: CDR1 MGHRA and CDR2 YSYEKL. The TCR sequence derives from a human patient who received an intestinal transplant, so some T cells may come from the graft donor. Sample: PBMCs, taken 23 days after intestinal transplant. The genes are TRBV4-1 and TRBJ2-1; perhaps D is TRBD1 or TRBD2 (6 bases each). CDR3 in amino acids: CASSGGGNEQFF. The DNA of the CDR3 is TGCGCCAGCAGCGGAGGGGGTAATGAGCAGTTCTTC.